The present T cell receptor beta chain was sequenced within a study of beta chain features in type 1 diabetes. Study overall: The number of sorted cells examined across all samples was roughly 100,000,000.

Using CD45RO/CCR7/CD25/CD127/CD95/CD27, CD4+ naive, central memory, regulatory and stem cell-like memory cells were sorted. The germline CDR1 and CDR2 sequences are GTSNPN and SVGIG (reference sequence). Trimming removed 2 bases at V and 5 bases at J, with 6 bases between. This CDR3 has 11 residues. This clone came up many times. Expressed TCRB transcripts were sequenced after all isolated RNA was converted to cDNA. Measured with immunoSEQ multiplex PCR; TCRdb has only the in-frame clones, and not every one. The table shows about 330,000 clones, with 8% to 13% occurring only once. The receptor was isolated from a woman aged 30 to 39 in good health. The V call is TRBV30, the J call TRBJ2-5; the D is unclear. The sample consisted of naive CD4+ T cells from blood. The CDR3 coding sequence is TGTGCCTGGAGTTTCGTGGAGACCCAGTACTTC. As protein: CAWSFVETQYF.